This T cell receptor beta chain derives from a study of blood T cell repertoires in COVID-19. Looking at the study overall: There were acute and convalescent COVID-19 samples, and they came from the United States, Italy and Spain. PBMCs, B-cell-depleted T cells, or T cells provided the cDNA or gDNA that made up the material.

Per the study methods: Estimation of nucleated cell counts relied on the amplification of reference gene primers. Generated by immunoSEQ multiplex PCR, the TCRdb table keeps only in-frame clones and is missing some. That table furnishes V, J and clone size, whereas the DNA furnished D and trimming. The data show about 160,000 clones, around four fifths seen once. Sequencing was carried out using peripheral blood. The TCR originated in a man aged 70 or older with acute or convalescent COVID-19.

The chain's CDR3 is CASSLSGGPYEQYF. Written as DNA, the CDR3 is TGTGCCAGCAGCTTAAGCGGGGGGCCCTACGAGCAGTACTTC. The chain is built from TRBV7-8 and TRBJ2-7, with TRBD2 matching over 9 bases. The CDR3 loop spans 14 amino acids. The ends lost 2 bases at V and 2 bases at J; junction bases unmatched: 1. CDR1 is SGHVS and CDR2 is FQNEAQ in the germline V gene.